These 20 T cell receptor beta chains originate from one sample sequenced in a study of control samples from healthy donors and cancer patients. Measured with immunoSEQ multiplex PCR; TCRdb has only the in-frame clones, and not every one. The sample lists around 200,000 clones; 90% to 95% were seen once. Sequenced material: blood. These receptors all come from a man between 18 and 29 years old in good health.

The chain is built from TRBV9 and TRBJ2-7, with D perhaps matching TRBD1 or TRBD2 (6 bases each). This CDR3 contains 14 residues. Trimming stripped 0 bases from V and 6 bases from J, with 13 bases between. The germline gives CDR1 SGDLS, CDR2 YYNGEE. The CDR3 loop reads CASSVGRGPREQYF. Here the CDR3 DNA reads TGTGCCAGCAGCGTAGGCCGGGGGCCCCGCGAGCAGTACTTC.

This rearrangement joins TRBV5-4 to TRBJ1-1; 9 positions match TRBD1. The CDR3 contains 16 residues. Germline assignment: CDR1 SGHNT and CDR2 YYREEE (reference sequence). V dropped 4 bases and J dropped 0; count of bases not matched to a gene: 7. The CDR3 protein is CASSPRQGEMNTEAFF. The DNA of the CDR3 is TGTGCCAGCAGCCCGCGACAGGGGGAGATGAACACTGAAGCTTTCTTT.

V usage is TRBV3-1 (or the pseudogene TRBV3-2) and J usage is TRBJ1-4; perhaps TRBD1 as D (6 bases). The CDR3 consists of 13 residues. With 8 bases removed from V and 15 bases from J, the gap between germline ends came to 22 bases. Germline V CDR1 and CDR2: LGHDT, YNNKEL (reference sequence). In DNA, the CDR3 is TGTGCCAGCGGGGGGGCAGCCTTTAGATCGGTGTTTTTT. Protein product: CASGGAAFRSVFF.

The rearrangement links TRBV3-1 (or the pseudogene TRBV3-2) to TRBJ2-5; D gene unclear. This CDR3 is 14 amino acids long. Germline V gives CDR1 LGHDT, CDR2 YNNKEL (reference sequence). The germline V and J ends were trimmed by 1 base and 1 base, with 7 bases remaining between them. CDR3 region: CASSQASLQETQYF. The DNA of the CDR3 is TGTGCCAGCAGCCAAGCGTCCCTCCAAGAGACCCAGTACTTC.

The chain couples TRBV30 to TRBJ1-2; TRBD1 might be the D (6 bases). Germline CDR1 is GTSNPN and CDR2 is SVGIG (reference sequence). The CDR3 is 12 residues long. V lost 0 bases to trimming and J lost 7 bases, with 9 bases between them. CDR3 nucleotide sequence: TGTGCCTGGAGTGTATCAGGGGTTGGCTACACCTTC. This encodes CAWSVSGVGYTF.

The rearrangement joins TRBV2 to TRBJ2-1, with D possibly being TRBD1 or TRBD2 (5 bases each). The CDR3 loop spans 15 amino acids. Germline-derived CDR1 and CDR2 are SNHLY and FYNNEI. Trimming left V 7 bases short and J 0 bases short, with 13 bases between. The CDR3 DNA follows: TGTGCCAGCACTGGCAGAGGGGACTCCTACAATGAGCAGTTCTTC. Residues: CASTGRGDSYNEQFF.

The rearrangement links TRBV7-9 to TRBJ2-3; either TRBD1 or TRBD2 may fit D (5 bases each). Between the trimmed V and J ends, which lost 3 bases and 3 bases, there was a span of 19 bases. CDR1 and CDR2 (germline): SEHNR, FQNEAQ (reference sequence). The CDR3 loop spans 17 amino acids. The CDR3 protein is CASSFAGTTKGTDTQYF. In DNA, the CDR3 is TGTGCCAGCAGCTTCGCCGGGACCACTAAAGGAACAGATACGCAGTATTTT.

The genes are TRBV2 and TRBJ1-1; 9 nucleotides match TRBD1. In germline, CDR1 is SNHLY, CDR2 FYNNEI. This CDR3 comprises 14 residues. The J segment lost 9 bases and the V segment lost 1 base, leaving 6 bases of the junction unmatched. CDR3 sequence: CASSEEGTGFQAFF. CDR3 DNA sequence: TGTGCCAGCAGTGAAGAAGGGACAGGGTTTCAAGCTTTCTTT. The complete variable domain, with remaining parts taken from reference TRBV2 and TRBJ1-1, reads EPEVTQTPSHQVTQMGQEVILRCVPISNHLYFYWYRQILGQKVEFLVSFYNNEISEKSEIFDDQFSVERPDGSNFTLKIRSTKLEDSAMYFCASSEEGTGFQAFFGQGTRLTVV.

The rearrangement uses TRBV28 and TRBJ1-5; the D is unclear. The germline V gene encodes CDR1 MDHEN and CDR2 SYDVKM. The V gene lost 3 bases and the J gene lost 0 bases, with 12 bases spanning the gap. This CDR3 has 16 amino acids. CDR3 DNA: TGTGCCAGCAGTTTTGGCAGCAGCTTTAGCAATCAGCCCCAGCATTTT. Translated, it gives CASSFGSSFSNQPQHF.

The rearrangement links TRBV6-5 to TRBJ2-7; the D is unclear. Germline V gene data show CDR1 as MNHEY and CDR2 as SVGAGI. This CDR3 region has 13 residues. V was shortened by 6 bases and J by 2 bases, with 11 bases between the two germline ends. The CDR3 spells CASRAGVAYEQYF. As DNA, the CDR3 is TGTGCCAGCAGGGCCGGTGTGGCCTACGAGCAGTACTTC.

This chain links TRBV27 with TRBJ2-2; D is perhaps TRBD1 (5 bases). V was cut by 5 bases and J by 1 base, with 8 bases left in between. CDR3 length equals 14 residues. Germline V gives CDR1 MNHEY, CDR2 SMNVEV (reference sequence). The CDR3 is CASSPGQNTGELFF. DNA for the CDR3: TGTGCCAGCAGTCCAGGACAGAACACCGGGGAGCTGTTTTTT.

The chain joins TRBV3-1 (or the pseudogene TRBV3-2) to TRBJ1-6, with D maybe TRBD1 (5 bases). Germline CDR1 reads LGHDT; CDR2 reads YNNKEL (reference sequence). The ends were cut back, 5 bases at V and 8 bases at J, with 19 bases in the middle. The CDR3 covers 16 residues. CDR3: CASSVHGGVSDSPLHF. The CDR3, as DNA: TGTGCCAGCAGCGTTCACGGGGGGGTATCCGATTCACCCCTCCACTTT.

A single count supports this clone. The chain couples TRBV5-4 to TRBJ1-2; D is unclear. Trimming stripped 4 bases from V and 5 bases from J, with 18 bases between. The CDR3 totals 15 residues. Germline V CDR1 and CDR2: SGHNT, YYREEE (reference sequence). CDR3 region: CASSRLWRDDYGYTF. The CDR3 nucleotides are TGTGCCAGCAGCCGCTTGTGGAGGGATGATTATGGCTACACCTTC.

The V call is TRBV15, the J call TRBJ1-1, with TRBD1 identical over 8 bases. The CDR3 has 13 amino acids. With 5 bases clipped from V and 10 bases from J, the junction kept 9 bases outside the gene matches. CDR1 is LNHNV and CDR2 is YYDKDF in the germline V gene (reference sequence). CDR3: CATSLGQVVRAFF. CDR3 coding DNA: TGTGCCACCAGCCTGGGACAGGTGGTTCGAGCTTTCTTT.

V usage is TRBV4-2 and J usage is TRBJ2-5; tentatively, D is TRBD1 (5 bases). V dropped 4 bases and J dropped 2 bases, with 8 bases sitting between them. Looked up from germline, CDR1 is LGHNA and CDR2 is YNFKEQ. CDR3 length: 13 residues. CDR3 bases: TGTGCCAGCAGCCGACAGATACAAGAGACCCAGTACTTC. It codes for CASSRQIQETQYF.

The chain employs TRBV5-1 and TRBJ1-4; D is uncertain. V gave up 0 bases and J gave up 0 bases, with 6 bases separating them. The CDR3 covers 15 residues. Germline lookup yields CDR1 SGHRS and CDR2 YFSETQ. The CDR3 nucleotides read TGCGCCAGCAGCTTGGGGGTTGCAACTAATGAAAAACTGTTTTTT. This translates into CASSLGVATNEKLFF. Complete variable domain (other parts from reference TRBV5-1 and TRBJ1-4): KAGVTQTPRYLIKTRGQQVTLSCSPISGHRSVSWYQQTPGQGLQFLFEYFSETQRNKGNFPGRFSGRQFSNSRSEMNVSTLELGDSALYLCASSLGVATNEKLFFGSGTQLSVL.

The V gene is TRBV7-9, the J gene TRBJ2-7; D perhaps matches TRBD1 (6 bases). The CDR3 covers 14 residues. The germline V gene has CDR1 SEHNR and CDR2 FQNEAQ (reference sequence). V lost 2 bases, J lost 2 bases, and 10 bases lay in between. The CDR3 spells CASSLNTGTYEQYF. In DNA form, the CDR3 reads TGTGCCAGCAGCTTAAACACAGGGACCTACGAGCAGTACTTC.

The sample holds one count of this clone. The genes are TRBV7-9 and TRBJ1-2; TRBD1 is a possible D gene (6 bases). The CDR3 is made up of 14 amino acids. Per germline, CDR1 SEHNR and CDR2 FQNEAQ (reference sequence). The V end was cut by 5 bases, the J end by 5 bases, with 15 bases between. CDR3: CASSPRGGGYGYTF. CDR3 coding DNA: TGTGCCAGCAGCCCGCGGGGAGGGGGTTATGGCTACACCTTC.

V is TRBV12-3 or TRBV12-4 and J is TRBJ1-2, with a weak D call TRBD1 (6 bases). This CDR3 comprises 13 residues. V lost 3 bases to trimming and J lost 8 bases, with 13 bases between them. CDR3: CASSLIAGEGYTF. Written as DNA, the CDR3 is TGTGCCAGCAGTTTGATCGCAGGGGAGGGCTACACCTTC.

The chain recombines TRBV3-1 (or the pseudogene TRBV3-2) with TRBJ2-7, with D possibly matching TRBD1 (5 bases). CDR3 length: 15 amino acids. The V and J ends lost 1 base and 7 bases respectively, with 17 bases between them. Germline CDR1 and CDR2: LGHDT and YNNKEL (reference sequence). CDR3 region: CASSQGVGELGEQYF. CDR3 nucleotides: TGTGCCAGCAGCCAAGGCGTAGGGGAATTGGGGGAGCAGTACTTC.